This T cell receptor (beta chain) was profiled in a study of shared clonotypes between healthy human individuals (TCRdb year 2020). A note on the overall study: Three men and two women, aged 18 to 49 years, made up the cohort. For each donor, CD4 naive and CD4 memory were each run on three plates, CD8 naive on two plates, and CD8 memory on one plate. Blood TCR repertoires of about 5 healthy adults were deeply sequenced to estimate repertoire size and the extent of clonotype sharing between individuals. Libraries were prepared and TCR repertoires were sequenced by different laboratories using diverse techniques, in order to increase sequencing depth and limit assay-specific biases. Leukapheresis yielded between about 0.94 and 9 billion PBMCs per donor. Study-wide conclusions, independent of this receptor: Approximately 4.8% of naive CD4, 3.5% of naive CD8, 2% to 2.5% of memory CD4, and around 0.42% of memory CD8 clonotypes were shared across a handful of donors. Pairwise subsampling led to the expectation that sequencing depth would affect the degree of clonotype sharing among donors. Even with the large sequencing depth, rarefaction of the sorted-subset datasets indicated that sequencing was incomplete. The genetic and exposure-history diversity represented was limited by the small number of donors. Sampling was restricted to blood, and TCR repertoires in tissues likely differ from the TCR repertoires found in blood. Clonotypes shared by all four sorted-subset donors showed higher generation probabilities than non-shared clonotypes. Naive subsets generally had larger estimated clonotype richness than memory subsets did.

TCR CDR3 regions were amplified from genomic DNA by multiplex PCR using the deep immunoSEQ assay. Extracted genomic DNA from each cell subset was distributed evenly across all wells of several immunoSEQ 96-well plates, and each plate was treated as a replicate. For sorted subsets, each replicate PCR was loaded with approximately 0.2 ug genomic DNA, equivalent to some 27,000 T cell genomes. Purified libraries were quantified with a Qubit 3.0 fluorometer, sized on a Bioanalyzer 2100, and re-quantified with the KAPA Library Quantification kit. Every immunoSEQ 96-well plate was sequenced on a dedicated single-read 150-cycle Illumina NextSeq 550 flow cell. From the authors' description of their analysis: Because the immunoSEQ output included only junctional sequences and no quality scores, the filtering could not be the same as the filtering used for full-length reads. To assign V/J genes and CDR3, sequences were annotated using PyIR, a Python wrapper for IgBLAST v1.9, with IMGT germline references. Reads with weak V/J assignments (E-value above 1e-6), missing CDR3, stop codons, out-of-frame junctions, or ambiguous translated residues were removed. V3J clonotypes were defined by identical inferred V gene, J gene, and CDR3 amino acid sequence. Percentage overlap between repertoires was calculated by dividing the number of shared unique clonotypes by the size of the smaller repertoire. Repertoire richness was assessed with RTK rarefaction, the Chao1 estimator, and Recon v2.1 estimates of unobserved clonotypes. For all TCRbeta clonotypes obtained by the gDNA method from a few donors, generation probabilities were computed with OLGA. The table was pulled from immuneACCESS by TCRdb, which kept in-frame rearrangements only. Such tables lose some clones; where checked, under half of the loss comes from unresolved V genes, and the rest has no known cause. V, J and clone size were drawn from that table, and D and trimming were deduced from the DNA. The table for this sample lists nearly 750,000 clones; approximately 72% of them were counted only once. The ten largest clones represent more than 1.5% of the sample.

CDR1 SNHLY and CDR2 FYNNEI were looked up in the germline V gene. Trimming at the junction amounts to 5 bases on V and 3 bases on J, and the germline ends lie 10 bases apart. The CDR3 spans 13 residues, from the cysteine through the phenylalanine. Here the CDR3 DNA is all that survives: 39 bases in frame from base 1. Details on this clone: Its antigen is not yet known. Per-base qualities were not stored, and no clone one base away is much larger.

Donors were healthy HIV-negative adults with no recently reported acute infections or vaccinations. Only Caucasian adults living in Nashville, Tennessee, USA were represented among the donors. CD4+ T cells were enriched by magnetic negative selection; naive cells were then positively selected on CD45RA, and the negative fraction formed the memory subset. Blood was collected by leukapheresis, and PBMCs were isolated by Ficoll-Histopaque density gradient centrifugation and then cryopreserved in liquid nitrogen vapor phase. Purity and quantity of every magnetically sorted T cell population were checked by analytical flow cytometry. Genomic DNA was isolated from every sorted fraction and measured by UV absorbance on a Nanodrop 2000c.

What was sequenced was memory CD4+ T cells sorted from blood. What the cell subset or site label conveys for this sample: CD45RA-negative fraction. Rearrangement joined TRBV2 to TRBJ2-5; the D gene is not confidently resolved. The clonotype comes from a woman between 25 and 40 years old in good health. In nucleotides, the sequence is TGTGCCAGCAGTCAACAGACTGAAGAGACCCAGTACTTC. This codes for CASSQQTEETQYF.